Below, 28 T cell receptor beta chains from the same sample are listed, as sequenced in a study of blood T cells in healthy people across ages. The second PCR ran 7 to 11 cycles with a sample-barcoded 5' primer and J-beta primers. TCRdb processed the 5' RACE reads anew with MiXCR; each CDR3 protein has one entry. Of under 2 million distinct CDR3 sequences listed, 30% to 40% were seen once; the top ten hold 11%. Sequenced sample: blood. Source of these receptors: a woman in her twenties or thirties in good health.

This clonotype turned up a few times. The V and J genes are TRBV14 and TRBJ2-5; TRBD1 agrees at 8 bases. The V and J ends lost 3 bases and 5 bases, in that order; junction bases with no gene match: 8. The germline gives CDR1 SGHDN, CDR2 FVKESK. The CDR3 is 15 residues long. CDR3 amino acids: CASSQWTGSMETQYF. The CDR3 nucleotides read TGTGCCAGCAGCCAGTGGACAGGGAGTATGGAGACCCAGTACTTC.

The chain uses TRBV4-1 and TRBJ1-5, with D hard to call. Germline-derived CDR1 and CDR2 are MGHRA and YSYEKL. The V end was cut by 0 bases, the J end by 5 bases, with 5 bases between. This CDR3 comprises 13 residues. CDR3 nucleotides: TGCGCCAGCAGCCAAGAGGGTTATCAGCCCCAGCATTTT. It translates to CASSQEGYQPQHF.

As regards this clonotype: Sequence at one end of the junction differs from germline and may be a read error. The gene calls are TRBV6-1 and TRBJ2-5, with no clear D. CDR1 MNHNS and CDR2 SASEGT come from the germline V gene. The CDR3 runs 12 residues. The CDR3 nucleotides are TGTGCCGGCAGTGAATGGTTGGAGACCCAGTACTTC. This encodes CAGSEWLETQYF.

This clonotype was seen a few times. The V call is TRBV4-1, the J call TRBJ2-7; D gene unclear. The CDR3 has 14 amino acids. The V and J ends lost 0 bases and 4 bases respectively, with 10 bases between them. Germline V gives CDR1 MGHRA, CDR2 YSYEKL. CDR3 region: CASSQEVSAYEQYF. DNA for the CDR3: TGCGCCAGCAGCCAAGAAGTCAGTGCTTACGAGCAGTACTTC.

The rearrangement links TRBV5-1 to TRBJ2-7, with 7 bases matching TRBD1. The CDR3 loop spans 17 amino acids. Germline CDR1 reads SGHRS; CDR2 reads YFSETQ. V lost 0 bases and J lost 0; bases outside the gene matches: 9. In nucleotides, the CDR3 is TGCGCCAGCAGCTTGGGGCTCGGGACAGCCGTCTCCTACGAGCAGTACTTC. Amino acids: CASSLGLGTAVSYEQYF.

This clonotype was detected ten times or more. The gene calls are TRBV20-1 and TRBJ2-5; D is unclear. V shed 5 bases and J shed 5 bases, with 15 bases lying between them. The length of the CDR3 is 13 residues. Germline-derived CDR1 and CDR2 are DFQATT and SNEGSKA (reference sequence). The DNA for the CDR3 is TGCAGTGCTTCAGCTACGGTGGGGGAGACCCAGTACTTC. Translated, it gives CSASATVGETQYF.

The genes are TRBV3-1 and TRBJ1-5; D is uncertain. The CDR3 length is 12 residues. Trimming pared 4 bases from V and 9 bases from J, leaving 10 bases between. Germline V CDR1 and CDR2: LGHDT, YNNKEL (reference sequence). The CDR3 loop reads CASSPRGGPQHF. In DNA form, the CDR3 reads TGTGCCAGCAGCCCACGTGGCGGGCCCCAGCATTTT. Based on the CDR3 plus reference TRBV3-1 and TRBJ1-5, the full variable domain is DTAVSQTPKYLVTQMGNDKSIKCEQNLGHDTMYWYKQDSKKFLKIMFSYNNKELIINETVPNRFSPKSPDKAHLNLHINSLELGDSAVYFCASSPRGGPQHFGDGTRLSIL.

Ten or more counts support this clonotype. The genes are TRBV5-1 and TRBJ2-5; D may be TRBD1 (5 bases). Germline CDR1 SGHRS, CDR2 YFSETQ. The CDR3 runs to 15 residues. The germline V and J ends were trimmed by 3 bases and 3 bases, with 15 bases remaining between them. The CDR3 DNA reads TGCGCCAGCAGCTCCCAGACAGAGTCCAAAGAGACCCAGTACTTC. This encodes CASSSQTESKETQYF.

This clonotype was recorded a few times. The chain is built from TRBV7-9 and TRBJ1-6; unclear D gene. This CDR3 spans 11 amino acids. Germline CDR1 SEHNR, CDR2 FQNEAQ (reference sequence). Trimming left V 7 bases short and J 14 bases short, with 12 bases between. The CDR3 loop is CASTDFGALHF. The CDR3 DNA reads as TGTGCCAGCACAGATTTTGGGGCCCTCCACTTT. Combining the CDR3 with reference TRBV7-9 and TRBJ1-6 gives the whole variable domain DTGVSQNPRHKITKRGQNVTFRCDPISEHNRLYWYRQTLGQGPEFLTYFQNEAQLEKSRLLSDRFSAERPKGSFSTLEIQRTEQGDSAMYLCASTDFGALHFGNGTRLTVT.

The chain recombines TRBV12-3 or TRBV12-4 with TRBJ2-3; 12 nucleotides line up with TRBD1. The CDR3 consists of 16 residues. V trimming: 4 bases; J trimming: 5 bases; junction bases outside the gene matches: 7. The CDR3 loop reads CASSWPGQGAGDTQYF. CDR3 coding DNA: TGTGCCAGCAGTTGGCCGGGACAGGGGGCAGGAGATACGCAGTATTTT.

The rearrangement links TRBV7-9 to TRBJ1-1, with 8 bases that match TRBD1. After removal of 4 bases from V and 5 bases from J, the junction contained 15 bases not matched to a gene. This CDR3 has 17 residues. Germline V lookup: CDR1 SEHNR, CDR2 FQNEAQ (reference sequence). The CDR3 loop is CASSSPRGRGLITEAFF. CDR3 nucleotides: TGTGCCAGCAGCTCCCCTCGGGGCAGGGGGCTGATAACTGAAGCTTTCTTT.

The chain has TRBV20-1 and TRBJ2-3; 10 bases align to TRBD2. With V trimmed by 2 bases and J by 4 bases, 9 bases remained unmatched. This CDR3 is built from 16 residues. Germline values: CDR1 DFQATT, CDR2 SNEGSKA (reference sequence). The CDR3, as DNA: TGCAGTGCTAGACAAGGAGCGGGAGGGCAGGCAGATACGCAGTATTTT. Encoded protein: CSARQGAGGQADTQYF.

The CDR3 DNA is TGTGCCAGCAGCTTACCCCTGGTGGGACCTGGGGATACGCAGTATTTT. Translating gives CASSLPLVGPGDTQYF. The chain links TRBV7-9 to TRBJ2-3, with D possibly called TRBD1 or TRBD2 (5 bases each). Germline assignment: CDR1 SEHNR and CDR2 FQNEAQ (reference sequence). V was shortened by 2 bases and J by 6 bases, with 18 bases between the two germline ends. The CDR3 is 16 amino acids.

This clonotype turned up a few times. The CDR3 spells CASSSPASAIPLSLYEQYF. DNA of the CDR3: TGTGCCAGCAGCTCCCCCGCTAGCGCCATCCCACTTTCTCTCTACGAGCAGTACTTC. V is TRBV7-9 and J is TRBJ2-7; possibly TRBD2 for D (6 bases). Germline values: CDR1 SEHNR, CDR2 FQNEAQ (reference sequence). The CDR3 length is 19 residues. The ends were cut back, 4 bases at V and 3 bases at J, with 28 bases in the middle.

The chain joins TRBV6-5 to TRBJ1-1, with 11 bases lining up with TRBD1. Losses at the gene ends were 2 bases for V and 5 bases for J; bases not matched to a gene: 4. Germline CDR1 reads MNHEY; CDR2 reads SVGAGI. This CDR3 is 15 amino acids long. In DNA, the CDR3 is TGTGCCAGCAGTTACCAGGACAGGGGGCTAACTGAAGCTTTCTTT. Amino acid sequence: CASSYQDRGLTEAFF.

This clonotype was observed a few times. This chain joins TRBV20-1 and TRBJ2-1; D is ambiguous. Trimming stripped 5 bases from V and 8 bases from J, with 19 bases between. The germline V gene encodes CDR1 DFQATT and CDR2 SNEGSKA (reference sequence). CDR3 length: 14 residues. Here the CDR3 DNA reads TGCAGTGCTCCCAAAGCCCGGGTTTGGGATGAGCAGTTCTTC. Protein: CSAPKARVWDEQFF.

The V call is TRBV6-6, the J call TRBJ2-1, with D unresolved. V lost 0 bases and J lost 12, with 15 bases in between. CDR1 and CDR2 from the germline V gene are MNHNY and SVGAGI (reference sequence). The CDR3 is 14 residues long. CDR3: CASSYSDGTEGQFF. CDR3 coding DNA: TGTGCCAGCAGTTACTCTGATGGAACAGAAGGGCAGTTCTTC.

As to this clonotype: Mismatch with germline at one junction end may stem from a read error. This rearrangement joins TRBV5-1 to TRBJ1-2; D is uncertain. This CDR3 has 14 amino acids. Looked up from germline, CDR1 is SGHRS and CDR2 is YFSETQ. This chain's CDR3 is CASSLDDIGGGSTF. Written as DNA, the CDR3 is TGCGCCAGCAGCTTGGACGACATTGGTGGAGGCTCCACCTTC.

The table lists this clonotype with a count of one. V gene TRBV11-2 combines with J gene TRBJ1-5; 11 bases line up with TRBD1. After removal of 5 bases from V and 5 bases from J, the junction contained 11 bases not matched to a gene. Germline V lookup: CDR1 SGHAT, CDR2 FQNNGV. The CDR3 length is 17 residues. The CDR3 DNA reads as TGTGCCAGCAGCCGGGGACAGGGGGAGATGGGGGATCAGCCCCAGCATTTT. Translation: CASSRGQGEMGDQPQHF.

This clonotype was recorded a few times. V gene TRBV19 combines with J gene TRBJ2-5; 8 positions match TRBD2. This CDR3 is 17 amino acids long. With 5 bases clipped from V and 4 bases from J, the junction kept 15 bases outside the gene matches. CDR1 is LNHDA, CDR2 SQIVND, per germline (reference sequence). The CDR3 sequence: CASSSNPTSGRRETQYF. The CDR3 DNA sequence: TGTGCCAGTAGTTCAAACCCCACTAGCGGCCGGAGAGAGACCCAGTACTTC.

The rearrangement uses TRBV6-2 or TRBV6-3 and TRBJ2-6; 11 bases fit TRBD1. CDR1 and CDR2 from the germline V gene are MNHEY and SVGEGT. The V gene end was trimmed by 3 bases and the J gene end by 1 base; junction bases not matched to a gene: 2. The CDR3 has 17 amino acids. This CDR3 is CASSYGDRGSGANVLTF. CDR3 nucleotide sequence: TGTGCCAGCAGTTATGGGGACAGGGGGTCTGGGGCCAACGTCCTGACTTTC.

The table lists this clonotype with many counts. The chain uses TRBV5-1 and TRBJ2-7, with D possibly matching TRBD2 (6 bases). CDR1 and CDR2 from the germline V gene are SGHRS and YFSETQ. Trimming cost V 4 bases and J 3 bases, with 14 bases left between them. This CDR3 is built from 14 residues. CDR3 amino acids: CASSQGLQGYEQYF. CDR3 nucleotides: TGCGCCAGCAGCCAGGGACTGCAGGGCTACGAGCAGTACTTC.

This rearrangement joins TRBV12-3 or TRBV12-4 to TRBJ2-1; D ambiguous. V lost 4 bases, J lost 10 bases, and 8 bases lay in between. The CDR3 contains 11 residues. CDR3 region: CASSSTQEQFF. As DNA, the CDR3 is TGTGCCAGCAGTTCGACCCAGGAGCAGTTCTTC.

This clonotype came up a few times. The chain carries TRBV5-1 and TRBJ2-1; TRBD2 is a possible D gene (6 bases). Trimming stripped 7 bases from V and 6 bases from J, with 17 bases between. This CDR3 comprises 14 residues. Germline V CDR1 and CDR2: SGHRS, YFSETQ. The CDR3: CASRTSLVFNEQFF. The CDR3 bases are TGCGCCAGCCGAACTAGCTTAGTATTCAATGAGCAGTTCTTC.

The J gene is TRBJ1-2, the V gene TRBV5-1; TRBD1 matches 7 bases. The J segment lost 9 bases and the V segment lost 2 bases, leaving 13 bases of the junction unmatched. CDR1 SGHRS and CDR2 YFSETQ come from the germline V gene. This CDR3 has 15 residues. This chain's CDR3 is CASSLDGTVGPSYTF. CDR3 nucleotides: TGCGCCAGCAGCTTAGACGGGACAGTTGGGCCGAGCTACACCTTC.

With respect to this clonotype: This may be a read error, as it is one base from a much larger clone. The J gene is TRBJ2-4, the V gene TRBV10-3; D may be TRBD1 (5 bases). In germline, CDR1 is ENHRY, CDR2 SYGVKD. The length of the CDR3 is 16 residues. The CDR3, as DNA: TGTGCCAACAGTGACCTGCCAGGGTCGGCCAAAAACATTCAGTACTTC. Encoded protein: CANSDLPGSAKNIQYF.

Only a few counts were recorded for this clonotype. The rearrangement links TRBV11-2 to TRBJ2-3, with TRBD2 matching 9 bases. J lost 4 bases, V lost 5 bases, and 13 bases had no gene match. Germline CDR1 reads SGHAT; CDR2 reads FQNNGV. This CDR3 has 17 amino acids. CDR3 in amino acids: CASSPYRGTSPADTQYF. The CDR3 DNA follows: TGTGCCAGCAGCCCCTACCGTGGGACTAGCCCAGCAGATACGCAGTATTTT.

CDR3 bases: TGTGCCAGCAGTCGTACCCTAGCGGGGGGGCCCACCGGGGAGCTGTTTTTT. Its protein product is CASSRTLAGGPTGELFF. This chain uses TRBV12-3 or TRBV12-4 with TRBJ2-2, with 12 nucleotides matching TRBD2. The CDR3 has 17 residues. The trim removed 5 bases at V and 4 bases at J, leaving 8 bases unmatched.